This TCR beta chain was profiled in a study of blood T cell repertoires in COVID-19. For the study at large: Italy, Spain and the United States were the sources of the convalescent and acute COVID-19 samples. T cells, B-cell-depleted T cells, or PBMCs provided the cDNA or gDNA that served as material.

Original processing methods: Nucleated cell number was recorded as an estimate derived from reference gene primer amplification. Here immunoSEQ multiplex PCR was the method, and the copy in TCRdb shows in-frame clones only, minus some. V and J calls and clone size are copied from that table; D and trimming were computed from the DNA. The data contain about 190,000 clones, around nine tenths of them singletons. The TCR was taken from a woman aged 35 to 49 who had recovered from COVID-19. Sequencing was performed on peripheral blood.

The CDR3 nucleotides read TGTGCCAGCAGCTCTTTAACTAGCGGGAGACCCGGGGAGCTGTTTTTT. Its translation is CASSSLTSGRPGELFF. The chain employs TRBV11-2 and TRBJ2-2; 11 nucleotides agree with TRBD2. CDR3 length equals 16 residues. CDR1 is SGHAT, CDR2 FQNNGV, per germline. The J segment lost 6 bases and the V segment lost 4 bases, leaving 7 bases of the junction unmatched.